The rows below give T cell receptor beta chains drawn from one sample of a study of T cells after yellow fever vaccination. TCRdb itself ran the 5' RACE reads through MiXCR, one entry per CDR3 protein. The sample carries some 350,000 distinct CDR3 sequences, around 10% recorded once. The sample in question was PBMCs, obtained on the day of the first yellow fever vaccination. Receptors originate from a young man who received the YFV17D yellow fever vaccine. The conserved cysteine and the conserved F or W are not part of the CDR3 here.

V gene: TRBV12-3/TRBV12-4; CDR3 length: 11; CDR3 protein: ASQTGDTGELF
V gene: TRBV7-2; CDR3 length: 11; CDR3 protein: AGSDRANSPLH
V gene: TRBV5-1; CDR3 length: 13; CDR3 protein: ASSLALQGANEQY
V gene: TRBV10-3; CDR3 length: 13; CDR3 protein: AISGNPANTGELF
V gene: TRBV9; CDR3 length: 13; CDR3 protein: ASSAGQGIRETQY
V gene: TRBV4-2; CDR3 length: 13; CDR3 protein: ASSQVGTSWNEQF
V gene: TRBV7-2; CDR3 length: 12; CDR3 protein: ASRRDNMDYEQY
V gene: TRBV6-5; CDR3 length: 14; CDR3 protein: ASSFSTGKVYNEQF
V gene: TRBV9; CDR3 length: 15; CDR3 protein: ASSVDREVSALETQY
V gene: TRBV5-6; CDR3 length: 13; CDR3 protein: ASSTGQGAYIGYT
V gene: TRBV14; CDR3 length: 11; CDR3 protein: ASRKGQGTEAF
V gene: TRBV6-2/TRBV6-3; CDR3 length: 13; CDR3 protein: ASSPQGAAKNIQY
V gene: TRBV5-1; CDR3 length: 12; CDR3 protein: ASSLGTVNEKLF
V gene: TRBV14; CDR3 length: 13; CDR3 protein: ASSPRRLSYNEQF
V gene: TRBV7-9; CDR3 length: 10; CDR3 protein: ASTPQSNEQY
V gene: TRBV3-1; CDR3 length: 11; CDR3 protein: ASSQAPNTEAF
V gene: TRBV6-2/TRBV6-3; CDR3 length: 13; CDR3 protein: ASSYGSRLQETQY
V gene: TRBV12-3/TRBV12-4; CDR3 length: 11; CDR3 protein: ASSFWGPGELF
V gene: TRBV5-1; CDR3 length: 13; CDR3 protein: ASSTGTGYTDTQY
V gene: TRBV18; CDR3 length: 15; CDR3 protein: ASSPLPGADRDIEQF
V gene: TRBV7-9; CDR3 length: 13; CDR3 protein: ASSLDTGFKDTQY
V gene: TRBV12-3/TRBV12-4; CDR3 length: 12; CDR3 protein: ASSTGIAKNIQY
V gene: TRBV24-1; CDR3 length: 11; CDR3 protein: ATSGGGTGELF
V gene: TRBV6-5; CDR3 length: 15; CDR3 protein: ASSYGSWRGVFWGYT
V gene: TRBV12-3/TRBV12-4; CDR3 length: 14; CDR3 protein: ASSFAWTSEEDTQY
V gene: TRBV20-1; CDR3 length: 8; CDR3 protein: SASQETQY
V gene: TRBV5-1; CDR3 length: 14; CDR3 protein: ASSPGTQGGADTQY
V gene: TRBV2; CDR3 length: 17; CDR3 protein: ASSEGARLGLRSSYEQY